The present entry profiles one T cell receptor (beta chain) with its context. This clone's antigen is unknown. Base qualities are not provided; no much larger clone lies one nucleotide away. Libraries were made using PCR. Sequenced using an Illumina HiSeq 2000. TCRdb trimmed the raw reads at Q25, called clones with MiXCR and kept productive beta chains. When rows share a CDR3 protein, they turn into one entry using the most common DNA and genes. This sample gives over 10,000 distinct CDR3 sequences in total; 52% of them show up just once. Roughly 30% of the sample goes to the ten largest clones. Inclusive of the bounding cysteine and phenylalanine, the CDR3 is 11 residues long. Of all the DNA, just the CDR3 is kept, 33 bases in frame from base 1. The germline V gene supplies CDR1 SGHVS and CDR2 FNYEAQ. The data were taken from a study of tumor-infiltrating lymphocytes in oesophageal squamous cell carcinoma (dated by TCRdb to the mid-2010s).

The chain is assembled from TRBV7-6 and TRBJ2-6, with TRBD2 as a weak D call on 5 bases. The J call could be wrong; TRBJ2-7 is a better fit for the DNA end. The receptor's source is a female donor with esophageal squamous cell carcinoma. Sequenced sample: esophageal tumor tissue. The DNA reads TGTGCCAGCACCACTAGCTACGAGCAGTACTTC. It encodes CASTTSYEQYF.